The 6 T cell receptor beta chains below come from one sample, sequenced in a study of cytomegalovirus exposure and HLA in healthy donors. Repertoires were generated with immunoSEQ multiplex PCR, while TCRdb's copy carries only in-frame clones and drops some. The sample includes about 63,000 clones, more than 70% of them seen just once. Sequencing was performed on PBMCs. These TCRs come from a woman between 18 and 30 years old in good health and CMV-seronegative.

This sequence joins TRBV18 and TRBJ2-7; no definite D call. The germline CDR1 and CDR2 sequences are KGHSH and LQKENI. The CDR3 length is 15 residues. V shed 0 bases and J shed 3 bases, with 12 bases lying between them. The CDR3: CASSPPLAADYEQYF. The CDR3 nucleotides read TGTGCCAGCTCACCACCGTTAGCAGCCGACTACGAGCAGTACTTC.

The chain combines TRBV6-5 with TRBJ1-2; D is possibly TRBD1 (5 bases). Germline V lookup: CDR1 MNHEY, CDR2 SVGAGI. The CDR3 is 14 amino acids. The ends were cut back, 0 bases at V and 12 bases at J, with 17 bases in the middle. The CDR3 region is CASSYSGRGNLHTF. The CDR3 nucleotides read TGTGCCAGCAGTTACTCGGGTAGGGGCAATCTCCACACCTTC.

A few counts support this clone. Here the CDR3 reads CASSGDRGQPQHF. CDR3 coding DNA: TGTGCCAGCAGCGGTGACAGGGGGCAGCCCCAGCATTTT. The V and J genes are TRBV5-4 and TRBJ1-5, with 9 bases aligning to TRBD1. The V gene's germline CDR1 is SGHNT and CDR2 YYREEE (reference sequence). The ends lost 4 bases at V and 7 bases at J; junction bases unmatched: 3. The CDR3 runs to 13 residues.

The chain uses TRBV28 and TRBJ1-2; 7 nucleotides line up with TRBD1. This CDR3 comprises 14 residues. The germline V gene has CDR1 MDHEN and CDR2 SYDVKM. V was pared by 4 bases and J by 1 base, with 3 bases of the junction left unmatched. The CDR3 protein is CASSWPGGNYGYTF. CDR3 nucleotides: TGTGCCAGCAGTTGGCCAGGGGGTAACTATGGCTACACCTTC.

The chain links TRBV7-2 to TRBJ1-3; D is unclear. The V gene's germline CDR1 is SGHTA and CDR2 FQGNSA. Trimming took 3 bases from V and 0 from J, leaving 9 bases between them. This CDR3 contains 15 residues. The DNA of the CDR3 is TGTGCCAGCAGCTTGAGGAGGACCTCTGGAAACACCATATATTTT. Protein: CASSLRRTSGNTIYF.

The chain couples TRBV1 to TRBJ1-2; the D call of TRBD1 is as the table states it, not checked on the DNA. TRBV1 is a documented pseudogene. CDR3 length equals 15 residues. CDR3 DNA: TGCACCAGCAGCCAAGATACCAGGGCCTGGCCCGGCTACACCTTC. It encodes CTSSQDTRAWPGYTF.